This T cell receptor (beta chain) was documented in a study of multiple sclerosis patients with progressive multifocal leukoencephalopathy. Study at large: The control group, sampled over time, had multiple sclerosis, received natalizumab and did not develop PML.

The CDR3 covers 14 residues. From germline, CDR1 is GTSNPN and CDR2 SVGIG (reference sequence). Between the trimmed V and J ends, which lost 1 base and 2 bases, there was a span of 9 bases. Findings and caveats of the study: The findings' link to JC virus versus immunocompromise remained uncertain.

Specified time point: before natalizumab initiation. T0 blood was collected before the first natalizumab infusion. Sequencing was performed with immunoSEQ multiplex PCR; in TCRdb, only in-frame clones are kept and a portion is missing. The sample yields about 30,000 clones, over 90% seen once. In the case of this clone: Antigen: not known.

The chain joins TRBV30 to TRBJ1-3; no clear D gene. This clonotype originated in a man aged 30 to 39 with multiple sclerosis. The sequenced material came from PBMCs. CDR3 protein: CAWSEQIAGNTIYF. The CDR3 DNA sequence: TGTGCCTGGAGTGAGCAAATCGCTGGAAACACCATATATTTT.